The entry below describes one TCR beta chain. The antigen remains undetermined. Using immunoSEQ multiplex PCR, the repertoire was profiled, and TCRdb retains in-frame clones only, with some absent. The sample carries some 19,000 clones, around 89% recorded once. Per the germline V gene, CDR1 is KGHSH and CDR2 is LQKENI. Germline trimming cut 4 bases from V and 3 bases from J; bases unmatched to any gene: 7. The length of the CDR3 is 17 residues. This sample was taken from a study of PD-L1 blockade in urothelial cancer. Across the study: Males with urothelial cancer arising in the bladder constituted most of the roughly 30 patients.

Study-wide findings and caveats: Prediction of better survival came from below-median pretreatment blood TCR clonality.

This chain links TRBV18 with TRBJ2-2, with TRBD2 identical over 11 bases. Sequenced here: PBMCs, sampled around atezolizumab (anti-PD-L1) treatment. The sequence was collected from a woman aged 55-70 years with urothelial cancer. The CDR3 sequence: CASSLTTSGIDTGELFF. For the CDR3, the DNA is TGTGCCAGCTCACTCACGACTAGCGGGATTGACACCGGGGAGCTGTTTTTT.